This note documents a single T cell receptor (beta chain) sequence. Its antigen is unknown. The germline V gene encodes CDR1 ENHRY and CDR2 SYGVKD. There are 14 residues in the CDR3. The sample is drawn from a study of glioma-infiltrating T cells. Study conclusions and caveats: Above-expected tissue-blood divergence occurred in all gliomas, most in low-grade ones. CDR3 overlap between tissue and blood was very small.

Amplification of TCR alpha and beta CDR3 regions from RNA used iRepertoire nested multiplex PCR. For one-step reverse transcription and amplification, about 90-450 ng of tissue mRNA or PBMC total RNA was used. TCRdb recomputed calls from the multiplex PCR reads with MiXCR, one row per CDR3 protein. The sample holds under 150,000 distinct CDR3 sequences, more than 35% seen once. This chain uses TRBV10-3 with TRBJ2-3, with 7 bases matching TRBD2. This clonotype was obtained from a human donor with low-grade glioma or glioblastoma, undergoing nonglioma brain surgery, or in good health (not recorded which). The specimen sequenced was glioma tissue, nonneoplastic brain tissue, or PBMCs (not recorded which). The CDR3 coding sequence is TGTGCTGCCGGGGGAGGACTAGGAGCAGATACGCAGTATTTT. It yields the protein CAAGGGLGADTQYF.